This T cell receptor beta chain originates from a study of blood T cell repertoires in COVID-19. The method was immunoSEQ multiplex PCR; TCRdb's version includes in-frame clones alone and lacks a portion of them. The table records under 250,000 clones, around four fifths of them present only once. This clone has just a few counts. Trimming at V came to 0 bases and at J to 3 bases, leaving 3 bases not matched to a gene. CDR3 length: 14 residues. Germline CDR1 and CDR2: SGDLS and YYNGEE. This rearrangement joins TRBV9 to TRBJ2-7, with 7 bases that match TRBD2. This TCR was sampled from a woman aged 50 to 60 with acute or convalescent COVID-19. Material for sequencing was peripheral blood. The CDR3 reads CASSVEERGYEQYF. The CDR3 region has the DNA TGTGCCAGCAGCGTAGAGGAGCGGGGCTACGAGCAGTACTTC.